The text below deals with one TCR beta chain. Reverse transcription used about 0.45 to 1 ug RNA and random hexamers. Amplification of TCR beta CDR3 used immunoSEQ multiplex PCR across 54 Vbeta and 13 Jbeta. TCRdb re-analysed the immunoSEQ multiplex PCR reads in MiXCR, keeping a single row per CDR3 protein. The sample carries around 100,000 distinct CDR3 sequences, approximately 95% recorded once. This sample is drawn from a study of CD8 T cells in Susac syndrome. Germline V gene sequence: CDR1 SGHRS, CDR2 YFSETQ. V was clipped by 4 bases and J by 3 bases, with 8 bases between them. The CDR3 sequence is 13 residues long. Susac syndrome patients met recently defined diagnostic criteria for definite or probable disease.

This TCR derives from a human donor with Susac syndrome. The chain joins TRBV5-1 to TRBJ1-5; no firm D call. The source material was CD8+ T cells from PBMCs. The CDR3, as DNA: TGCGCCAGCAGCATAGGGAACAATCAGCCCCAGCATTTT. Protein: CASSIGNNQPQHF.